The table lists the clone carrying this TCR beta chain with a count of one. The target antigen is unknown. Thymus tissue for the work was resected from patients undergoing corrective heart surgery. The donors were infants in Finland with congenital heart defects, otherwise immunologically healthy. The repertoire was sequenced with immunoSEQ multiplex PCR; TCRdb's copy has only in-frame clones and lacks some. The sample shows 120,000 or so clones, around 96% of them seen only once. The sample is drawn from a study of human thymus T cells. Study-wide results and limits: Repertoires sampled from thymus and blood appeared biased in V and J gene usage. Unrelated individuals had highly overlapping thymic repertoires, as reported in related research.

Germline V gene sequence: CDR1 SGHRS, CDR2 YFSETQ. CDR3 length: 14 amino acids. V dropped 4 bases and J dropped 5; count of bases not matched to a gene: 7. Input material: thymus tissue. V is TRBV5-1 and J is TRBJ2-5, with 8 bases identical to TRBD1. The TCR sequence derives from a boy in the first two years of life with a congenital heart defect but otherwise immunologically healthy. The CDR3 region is CASSLRGPGETQYF. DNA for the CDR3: TGCGCCAGCAGCCTCAGGGGGCCAGGGGAGACCCAGTACTTC. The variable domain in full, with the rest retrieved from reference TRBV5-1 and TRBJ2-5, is KAGVTQTPRYLIKTRGQQVTLSCSPISGHRSVSWYQQTPGQGLQFLFEYFSETQRNKGNFPGRFSGRQFSNSRSEMNVSTLELGDSALYLCASSLRGPGETQYFGPGTRLLVL.